These 17 T cell receptor beta chains were all obtained from the same sample, sequenced in a study of patients and donors after allogeneic stem cell transplantation. TCRdb itself ran the RT-PCR reads through MiXCR, one entry per CDR3 protein. The table has 150,000 to 200,000 distinct CDR3 sequences, approximately 30% seen once. Sequenced sample: blood, either unsorted or a sorted T cell fraction (not recorded which). The source of these receptors is a human donor who was either an allogeneic HSCT recipient or a stem cell or donor lymphocyte infusion donor (not recorded which). It is not recorded whose cells these are; they may come from a transplant donor.

CDR3 residues: CASSFSAAGGQDIQYF. The CDR3 nucleotides read TGTGCCAGCAGTTTCTCAGCGGCGGGAGGGCAAGACATTCAGTACTTC. The chain uses TRBV12-3 or TRBV12-4 and TRBJ2-4; 9 bases line up with TRBD2. The CDR3 is 16 amino acids. With V trimmed by 3 bases and J by 8 bases, 11 bases remained unmatched.

This clonotype was seen only a few times. V usage is TRBV20-1 and J usage is TRBJ1-1; D is uncertain. Per the germline V gene, CDR1 is DFQATT and CDR2 is SNEGSKA (reference sequence). Trimming took 3 bases from V and 5 from J, leaving 13 bases between them. The CDR3 has 13 residues. Here the CDR3 reads CSARSGVGTEAFF. CDR3 sequence (DNA): TGCAGTGCTAGGTCCGGGGTCGGGACTGAAGCTTTCTTT.

This clonotype was observed a few times. This rearrangement joins TRBV18 to TRBJ2-7; weak D call: TRBD2 (5 bases). The CDR3 length is 15 residues. V lost 3 bases and J 4 bases, leaving 16 bases between the germline ends. CDR1 and CDR2 (germline): KGHSH, LQKENI. CDR3 DNA sequence: TGTGCCAGCTCACCGGGCCGCCAGCTAGCTTACGAGCAGTACTTC. Protein product: CASSPGRQLAYEQYF.

This clonotype has just a few counts. The chain is built from TRBV27 and TRBJ2-7; 8 bases agree with TRBD1. The CDR3 is 15 amino acids. CDR1 and CDR2 (germline): MNHEY, SMNVEV (reference sequence). Trimming cost V 5 bases and J 7 bases; bases outside gene matches: 13. CDR3 sequence: CASSRTGTGFWEQYF. The DNA for the CDR3 is TGTGCCAGCAGTAGGACCGGGACAGGATTTTGGGAGCAGTACTTC.

Only a few counts were recorded for this clonotype. J is TRBJ2-5 and V is TRBV12-3 or TRBV12-4; the D is unclear. The V and J ends lost 7 bases and 1 base respectively, with 7 bases between them. This CDR3 is 12 amino acids long. The CDR3 is CASTRTQETQYF. CDR3 coding DNA: TGTGCCAGCACCAGAACCCAAGAGACCCAGTACTTC.

The chain is built from TRBV10-3 and TRBJ2-3; D is unclear. The CDR3 is 14 amino acids. Germline loops: CDR1 ENHRY, CDR2 SYGVKD. V was trimmed by 4 bases and J by 4 bases, leaving 12 bases between them. The DNA for the CDR3 is TGTGCCATCAGTGGGTCCCCCGGGTCAGATACGCAGTATTTT. Protein: CAISGSPGSDTQYF.

This chain connects TRBV7-9 to TRBJ2-7, with 7 bases fitting TRBD1. The CDR3 has 16 amino acids. Trimming removed 5 bases from V and 0 bases from J; junction bases left unmatched: 10. Germline values: CDR1 SEHNR, CDR2 FQNEAQ (reference sequence). The CDR3 region is CASSGPRDRNSYEQYF. The CDR3 DNA sequence: TGTGCCAGCAGCGGCCCTAGGGACAGAAACTCCTACGAGCAGTACTTC. The full variable domain, rest sourced from reference TRBV7-9 and TRBJ2-7, is DTGVSQNPRHKITKRGQNVTFRCDPISEHNRLYWYRQTLGQGPEFLTYFQNEAQLEKSRLLSDRFSAERPKGSFSTLEIQRTEQGDSAMYLCASSGPRDRNSYEQYFGPGTRLTVT.

This clonotype came up many times. The chain has TRBV6-6 and TRBJ2-3; D is undetermined. V shed 5 bases and J shed 7 bases, with 7 bases lying between them. There are 11 residues in the CDR3. CDR1 and CDR2 from the germline V gene are MNHNY and SVGAGI (reference sequence). The CDR3 sequence: CASSRKNTQYF. The CDR3 DNA sequence: TGTGCCAGCAGTCGGAAAAATACGCAGTATTTT.

The chain links TRBV20-1 to TRBJ1-1, with D uncertain. The CDR3 is 12 amino acids. V lost 5 bases and J 1 base, leaving 8 bases between the germline ends. The germline gives CDR1 DFQATT, CDR2 SNEGSKA (reference sequence). The CDR3 DNA reads as TGCAGTGCTCATAGTGGGAACACTGAAGCTTTCTTT. It encodes CSAHSGNTEAFF.

The V gene is TRBV9, the J gene TRBJ1-1; D is unclear. Trimming left V 0 bases short and J 11 bases short, with 14 bases between. Germline V CDR1 and CDR2: SGDLS, YYNGEE. CDR3 length equals 13 residues. The CDR3 region is CASSVVSGERAFF. In DNA, the CDR3 is TGTGCCAGCAGCGTAGTGTCCGGGGAGAGGGCTTTCTTT.

The chain links TRBV6-2 or TRBV6-3 to TRBJ2-5; weak D call: TRBD1 (6 bases). Trimming left V 3 bases short and J 4 bases short, with 12 bases between. The CDR3 is 14 amino acids. Germline CDR1 and CDR2: MNHEY and SVGEGT. CDR3 DNA: TGTGCCAGCAGTTATTTGGGGGCGCGAGAGACCCAGTACTTC. Translation gives CASSYLGARETQYF.

The rearrangement uses TRBV9 and TRBJ2-3; TRBD1 might be the D (6 bases). This CDR3 spans 13 amino acids. CDR1 is SGDLS, CDR2 YYNGEE, per germline. The V gene lost 4 bases and the J gene lost 5 bases, with 11 bases spanning the gap. The CDR3 sequence is CASSRGGKDTQYF. Here the CDR3 DNA reads TGTGCCAGCAGCCGAGGGGGAAAAGATACGCAGTATTTT.

J is TRBJ2-3 and V is TRBV29-1; D remains ambiguous. Germline CDR1 reads SQVTM; CDR2 reads ANQGSEA. The CDR3 has 12 residues. V shed 5 bases and J shed 0 bases, with 6 bases lying between them. The CDR3, as DNA: TGCAGCGTTACCTGGAGCACAGATACGCAGTATTTT. It encodes CSVTWSTDTQYF.

A remark on this clonotype: One base away lies a much larger clone, so this may be a sequencing read error. The gene calls are TRBV5-6 and TRBJ1-1; no definite D call. Germline CDR1 is SGHDT and CDR2 is YYEEEE. CDR3 length: 12 residues. The CDR3 protein is CASSLEYTEAFF. Written as DNA, the CDR3 is TGTGCCAGCAGTTTGGAGTACACTGAAGCTTTCTTT.

The chain couples TRBV5-1 to TRBJ2-3; 7 bases are shared with TRBD2. The J segment lost 3 bases and the V segment lost 3 bases, leaving 7 bases of the junction unmatched. CDR1 and CDR2 (germline): SGHRS, YFSETQ. CDR3 length equals 15 residues. The CDR3 protein is CASSYQTSPTDTQYF. The CDR3 DNA follows: TGCGCCAGCAGCTACCAGACTAGCCCTACAGATACGCAGTATTTT.

The chain recombines TRBV6-5 with TRBJ2-1, with 14 bases that match TRBD2. The CDR3 is made up of 17 amino acids. Germline trimming cut 6 bases from V and 7 bases from J; bases unmatched to any gene: 11. Looked up from germline, CDR1 is MNHEY and CDR2 is SVGAGI. The CDR3 reads CASSPGLAGGLRNEQFF. The CDR3 nucleotides are TGTGCCAGCAGCCCCGGACTAGCGGGAGGATTAAGGAATGAGCAGTTCTTC.

The chain uses TRBV20-1 and TRBJ2-7, with D possibly TRBD2 on 6 matching bases. Per the germline V gene, CDR1 is DFQATT and CDR2 is SNEGSKA (reference sequence). This CDR3 has 14 amino acids. V was clipped by 0 bases and J by 1 base, with 10 bases between them. As DNA, the CDR3 is TGCAGTGCTAGAGATACGACTAGATCCTACGAGCAGTACTTC. This encodes CSARDTTRSYEQYF.